Listed below are T cell receptor beta chains from one sample, sequenced in a study of blood T cell repertoires in COVID-19. The method was immunoSEQ multiplex PCR; TCRdb's version includes in-frame clones alone and lacks a portion of them. The table lists 120,000 to 150,000 clones, around 84% of them singletons. The sequenced sample was peripheral blood. Receptor source: a human donor in a cohort sampled during active COVID-19. Both conserved end residues are part of each CDR3. The D gene is left open where the match is weak. Clone size is given for some rows only: seen once, a few or many times, or a class if the clone is expanded.

clone_size	d_call	v_call	j_call	cdr3_nt	cdr3_aa
once	-	TRBV9	TRBJ1-4	TGTGCCAGCAGCGTAGGAGACAGAGGCAATGAAAAACTGTTTTTT	CASSVGDRGNEKLFF
once	-	TRBV10-3	TRBJ2-3	TGTGCCATCAGTGCTCCTGTAGACAGCCCTAGCACAGATACGCAGTATTTT	CAISAPVDSPSTDTQYF
-	-	TRBV19	TRBJ1-4	TGTGCCAGTAGTAACCCGACAGGACCTGAAAAACTGTTTTTT	CASSNPTGPEKLFF
-	-	TRBV7-2	TRBJ2-7	TGTGCCAGCAGCCCCGGGTGGTCGGCCCTGGGGTACTTC	CASSPGWSALGYF
-	-	TRBV7-9	TRBJ1-6	TGTGCCAGCAGCTTGGGGGGGGCCTGGGTACGGTCACCCCTCCACTTT	CASSLGGAWVRSPLHF
few	TRBD1	TRBV18	TRBJ1-1	TGTGCCAGCTCACTTGGGGACAGTGAAGCTTTCTTT	CASSLGDSEAFF
-	-	TRBV29-1	TRBJ2-1	TGCAGCGTTGGGGGACACACCTACGGTGAGCAGTTCTTC	CSVGGHTYGEQFF
-	TRBD1	TRBV2	TRBJ1-2	TGTGCCAGCACCCCCGAACAGGGGGCGCTGGGCTACACCTTC	CASTPEQGALGYTF
-	-	TRBV11-3	TRBJ2-7	TGTGCCAGCAGCTTATCTTGGACACCCGATTACGAGCAGTACTTC	CASSLSWTPDYEQYF
-	-	TRBV11-3	TRBJ1-1	TGTGCCAGCAGCTTAGGGGGGGGCGCTCGGACTGAAGCTTTCTTT	CASSLGGGARTEAFF
-	-	TRBV6-5	TRBJ2-1	TGTGCCAGCTGGGGCCAGCTCAATGAGCAGTTCTTC	CASWGQLNEQFF
-	-	TRBV6-5	TRBJ2-2	TGTGCCAGCAGAACACAGGGATATGGGGAGCTGTTTTTT	CASRTQGYGELFF
few	TRBD1	TRBV7-8	TRBJ1-3	TGTGCCAGCAGCATGACAGGGTCTGGAAACACCATATATTTT	CASSMTGSGNTIYF
-	-	TRBV10-2	TRBJ1-3	TGCGCCAGCACCCCCCCTTCTGGAAACACCATATATTTT	CASTPPSGNTIYF
-	-	TRBV6-6	TRBJ1-1	TGTGCCAGCAGTTCGTACCTGGACTGGGCTTTCTTT	CASSSYLDWAFF
-	TRBD2	TRBV6-5	TRBJ2-3	TGTGCCACCCAGAGACTAGCGGCTGGGGAAGATACGCAGTATTTT	CATQRLAAGEDTQYF
-	TRBD1	TRBV9	TRBJ1-5	TGTGCCAGCAGCTCCTCTTCGGAAATGGTTCCAGGGGGCCCCCAGCATTTT	CASSSSSEMVPGGPQHF
-	TRBD1	TRBV5-1	TRBJ1-1	TGCGCCAGCACATCAGGGGGCCTGAACACTGAAGCTTTCTTT	CASTSGGLNTEAFF
-	TRBD1	TRBV5-1	TRBJ2-1	TGCGCCAGCAGCAGCAGGGACAGGGGGAGGAATGAGCAGTTCTTC	CASSSRDRGRNEQFF
-	-	TRBV3-1/TRBV3-2	TRBJ1-2	TGTGCCAGCAGCCAAGCTCAGGGCAGGACCTATGGCTACACCTTC	CASSQAQGRTYGYTF
-	-	TRBV10-3	TRBJ1-6	TGTGCCATCAGTGAGTCGGGGCAGACCCTCACCCTCCACTTT	CAISESGQTLTLHF
-	TRBD1	TRBV7-2	TRBJ1-1	TGTGCCAGCAGCGCCAGTAGGGGGCGGTACACTGAAGCTTTCTTT	CASSASRGRYTEAFF
-	TRBD1	TRBV7-2	TRBJ1-4	TGTGCCAGCAGCTCACAGACAGGGGGCCGGGAAAAACTGTTTTTT	CASSSQTGGREKLFF
-	-	TRBV5-5	TRBJ2-2	TGTGCCAGCAGCATGCTGGCCTCGAACACCGGGGAGCTGTTTTTT	CASSMLASNTGELFF
-	-	TRBV5-6	TRBJ1-4	TGTGCCAGCAGCTTGGCCAACAGGAATGAAAAACTGTTTTTT	CASSLANRNEKLFF